This T cell receptor beta chain is from a study of blood T cell repertoires in COVID-19. The CDR3 covers 14 residues. Between the trimmed V and J ends, which lost 7 bases and 6 bases, there was a span of 17 bases. Germline V gene sequence: CDR1 SEHNR, CDR2 FQNEAQ (reference sequence). Here immunoSEQ multiplex PCR was the method, and the copy in TCRdb shows in-frame clones only, minus some. The table lists a few hundred thousand clones, around 90% of them singletons. This clonotype originated in a woman in her forties who had recovered from COVID-19. Sequencing was performed on PBMCs or T cells enriched from blood (not recorded which). The chain carries TRBV7-9 and TRBJ2-3; tentative D call: TRBD2 (6 bases). The CDR3 bases are TGTGCCAGCACCCCAGCGGGCCGGGGGGATACGCAGTATTTT. The encoded protein is CASTPAGRGDTQYF.